The entry below describes one T cell receptor beta chain. This entry is derived from a study of T-cell memory formation after mild COVID-19. Unmatched junction bases numbered 13, after V lost 2 bases and J lost 2 bases. The V gene's germline CDR1 is LGHNA and CDR2 YNFKEQ. CDR3 length: 19 amino acids. TCRdb processed the 5' RACE reads anew with MiXCR; each CDR3 protein has one entry. The sample consists of 410,000 or so distinct CDR3 sequences, 23% of them appearing once. The sample taken for sequencing was PBMCs or a T cell subset sorted from them (not recorded which). The chain employs TRBV4-2 and TRBJ2-2, with 8 nucleotides matching TRBD1. This clonotype was obtained from an adult woman who had mild COVID-19 (a few samples of this study predate the infection). Cell type and time point are not known. This chain's CDR3 is CASSQTRTGSTSNTGELFF. The CDR3 DNA is TGTGCCAGCAGCCAAACACGGACAGGGTCCACCTCTAACACCGGGGAGCTGTTTTTT.